What follows are 25 T cell receptor beta chains derived from one specimen sequenced in a study of CD8+ T cells in alopecia areata. Treatment denoted: oral pan-JAK inhibitor, 5-10 mg twice daily. Extracted RNA was reverse transcribed into cDNA, the sequencing template. Clones were read by immunoSEQ multiplex PCR, and TCRdb kept only the in-frame ones, dropping some. Of approximately 210,000 clones in the sample, under 70% were seen once. The sequencing here drew on CD4+ T cells sorted from blood, taken at week 4, from a patient treated with tofacitinib. The receptors were sampled from a human donor with alopecia areata.

This clone occurred a few times. The V gene is TRBV7-9, the J gene TRBJ1-2, with a weak D call TRBD1 (5 bases). The CDR3 consists of 13 residues. The germline CDR1 and CDR2 sequences are SEHNR and FQNEAQ (reference sequence). The V gene lost 5 bases and the J gene lost 8 bases, with 15 bases spanning the gap. The CDR3 here is CASSPDGGRGYTF. The CDR3 DNA follows: TGTGCCAGCAGCCCCGACGGGGGTCGGGGCTACACCTTC.

The chain recombines TRBV7-2 with TRBJ1-2; TRBD1 aligns across 12 bases. This CDR3 has 15 residues. CDR1 is SGHTA and CDR2 is FQGNSA in the germline V gene. The trim removed 3 bases at V and 8 bases at J, leaving 7 bases unmatched. The DNA of the CDR3 is TGTGCCAGCAGCTTCGGGACAGGGGGCGCGAGGGGCTACACCTTC. Its translation is CASSFGTGGARGYTF.

There are a few counts of this clone. J is TRBJ2-5 and V is TRBV29-1; D is uncertain. V was cut by 0 bases and J by 5 bases, with 13 bases left in between. This CDR3 comprises 14 residues. The germline gives CDR1 SQVTM, CDR2 ANQGSEA. The CDR3 DNA sequence: TGCAGCGTTGAAGAAGGTTCACTGCTGGAGACCCAGTACTTC. Amino acid sequence: CSVEEGSLLETQYF. The complete variable domain, with remaining parts taken from reference TRBV29-1 and TRBJ2-5, reads SAVISQKPSRDICQRGTSLTIQCQVDSQVTMMFWYRQQPGQSLTLIATANQGSEATYESGFVIDKFPISRPNLTFSTLTVSNMSPEDSSIYLCSVEEGSLLETQYFGPGTRLLVL.

The chain links TRBV6-5 to TRBJ2-5; 7 nucleotides align to TRBD1. V trimming: 0 bases; J trimming: 7 bases; junction bases outside the gene matches: 8. Germline-derived CDR1 and CDR2 are MNHEY and SVGAGI. This CDR3 contains 15 residues. The CDR3 is CASSYSTGAGATQYF. For the CDR3, the DNA is TGTGCCAGCAGTTACTCCACAGGGGCAGGTGCGACCCAGTACTTC.

The gene calls are TRBV4-3 and TRBJ1-5; TRBD1 might be the D (5 bases). CDR1 and CDR2 from the germline V gene are LGHNA and YSLEER. The V gene lost 1 base and the J gene lost 4 bases, with 14 bases spanning the gap. The CDR3 consists of 16 residues. The CDR3 is CASSQVVQDGNQPQHF. The CDR3 nucleotides are TGCGCCAGCAGCCAAGTCGTACAGGATGGAAATCAGCCCCAGCATTTT.

The table lists this clone with a few counts. The chain links TRBV11-2 to TRBJ2-3, with TRBD1 matching over 9 bases. Germline V gene lookup returns CDR1 SGHAT and CDR2 FQNNGV. Unmatched junction bases numbered 7, after V lost 1 base and J lost 5 bases. This CDR3 has 16 residues. The CDR3 DNA follows: TGTGCCAGCAGCTTAGCGTCACAGGGGGCCGGAGATACGCAGTATTTT. This gives the protein CASSLASQGAGDTQYF. The variable domain in full, with the rest retrieved from reference TRBV11-2 and TRBJ2-3, is EAGVAQSPRYKIIEKRQSVAFWCNPISGHATLYWYQQILGQGPKLLIQFQNNGVVDDSQLPKDRFSAERLKGVDSTLKIQPAKLEDSAVYLCASSLASQGAGDTQYFGPGTRLTVL.

This clone was found a few times. The chain is built from TRBV11-2 and TRBJ1-1; no definite D call. V was pared by 1 base and J by 0 bases, with 3 bases between. CDR1 is SGHAT, CDR2 FQNNGV, per germline. The CDR3 sequence is 13 residues long. CDR3 in DNA: TGTGCCAGCAGCTTAGTCATGAACACTGAAGCTTTCTTT. It codes for CASSLVMNTEAFF.

About this clone: The missing conserved phenylalanine or tryptophan at the end of this CDR3 makes a read error likely. V usage is TRBV29-1 and J usage is TRBJ1-2; no firm D call. Germline CDR1 is SQVTM and CDR2 is ANQGSEA. The CDR3 has 13 amino acids. V lost 4 bases, J lost 0 bases, and 9 bases lay in between. CDR3 amino acids: CSVGDLTNYGYTC. DNA of the CDR3: TGCAGCGTTGGAGACCTTACTAACTATGGCTACACCTGC.

This clone turned up a few times. This rearrangement joins TRBV11-3 to TRBJ2-5; tentatively, D is TRBD1 (6 bases). Germline V gene sequence: CDR1 SGHNT, CDR2 YENEEA. Trimming cost V 3 bases and J 2 bases, with 19 bases left between them. The length of the CDR3 is 17 residues. The CDR3 sequence is CASSFDYEGDGQETQYF. The CDR3 DNA is TGTGCCAGCAGCTTCGACTACGAGGGGGACGGACAAGAGACCCAGTACTTC.

CDR3 in amino acids: CASSVGGTGSGNTIYF. As DNA, the CDR3 is TGTGCCAGCAGCGTAGGTGGCACGGGCTCTGGAAACACCATATATTTT. The chain is built from TRBV9 and TRBJ1-3; D is unclear. Germline lookup yields CDR1 SGDLS and CDR2 YYNGEE. Deletions cut 0 bases from V and 0 bases from J, with 10 bases between. There are 16 residues in the CDR3.

The gene calls are TRBV5-1 and TRBJ2-2; the D is unclear. CDR1 is SGHRS and CDR2 is YFSETQ in the germline V gene. There are 15 residues in the CDR3. The V end was cut by 2 bases, the J end by 4 bases, with 12 bases between. Here the CDR3 DNA reads TGCGCCAGCAGCTTCGGCCAAATTGGCACCGGGGAGCTGTTTTTT. Translated, it gives CASSFGQIGTGELFF.

This clone has a handful of counts. The rearrangement joins TRBV6-5 to TRBJ2-1; maybe TRBD2 (5 bases). CDR1 is MNHEY, CDR2 SVGAGI, per germline. The CDR3 covers 13 residues. V was shortened by 11 bases and J by 7 bases, with 18 bases between the two germline ends. CDR3 region: CAGGDLVTNEQFF. The CDR3 nucleotides read TGTGCCGGAGGAGACCTCGTTACAAATGAGCAGTTCTTC.

V is TRBV5-1 and J is TRBJ2-7, with 11 bases fitting TRBD1. The germline CDR1 and CDR2 sequences are SGHRS and YFSETQ. The CDR3 is 15 residues long. J gave up 2 bases and V 3 bases, and 4 bases lay outside the gene matches. The DNA of the CDR3 is TGCGCCAGCAGCTCACCGGGACAGGGGGCCTACGAGCAGTACTTC. Translated, it gives CASSSPGQGAYEQYF.

The J gene is TRBJ1-2, the V gene TRBV5-6, with TRBD1 matching 10 bases. The V gene's germline CDR1 is SGHDT and CDR2 YYEEEE. The CDR3 is 14 amino acids. The ends lost 4 bases at V and 9 bases at J; junction bases unmatched: 9. The CDR3: CASSPGTGDRSYTF. The CDR3 coding sequence is TGTGCCAGCAGCCCCGGGACAGGGGATAGGAGCTACACCTTC.

The J gene is TRBJ2-2, the V gene TRBV11-2, with TRBD1 matching over 8 bases. V trimming: 5 bases; J trimming: 5 bases; junction bases outside the gene matches: 10. The CDR3 runs 16 residues. The germline gives CDR1 SGHAT, CDR2 FQNNGV. This CDR3 reads CASSPLGTGGTGELFF. Here the CDR3 DNA reads TGTGCCAGCAGCCCCCTCGGTACAGGGGGAACCGGGGAGCTGTTTTTT. Variable domain in full (rest from reference TRBV11-2 and TRBJ2-2): EAGVAQSPRYKIIEKRQSVAFWCNPISGHATLYWYQQILGQGPKLLIQFQNNGVVDDSQLPKDRFSAERLKGVDSTLKIQPAKLEDSAVYLCASSPLGTGGTGELFFGEGSRLTVL.

This chain uses TRBV9 with TRBJ2-7, with D perhaps matching TRBD1 (5 bases). V gave up 0 bases and J gave up 2 bases, with 15 bases separating them. This CDR3 region has 16 residues. CDR1 is SGDLS, CDR2 YYNGEE, per germline. The CDR3 sequence is CASSVAPGSDTYEQYF. In DNA, the CDR3 is TGTGCCAGCAGCGTAGCCCCAGGGTCGGATACCTACGAGCAGTACTTC.

CDR3 residues: CAWATGLNQPQHF. CDR3 in DNA: TGTGCCTGGGCGACAGGGCTTAATCAGCCCCAGCATTTT. This chain connects TRBV30 to TRBJ1-5; 7 bases match TRBD1. V dropped 5 bases and J dropped 4; count of bases not matched to a gene: 5. Germline V gene data show CDR1 as GTSNPN and CDR2 as SVGIG (reference sequence). The CDR3 spans 13 residues.

The chain is built from TRBV10-1 and TRBJ2-3; possibly TRBD2 for D (6 bases). The CDR3 runs to 14 residues. V lost 3 bases, J lost 0 bases, and 7 bases lay in between. The germline gives CDR1 WNHNN, CDR2 SYGVQD (reference sequence). The CDR3 region has the DNA TGCGCCAGCAGTGACGGGAGAAGCACAGATACGCAGTATTTT. Protein: CASSDGRSTDTQYF.

The chain carries TRBV7-2 and TRBJ2-7, with TRBD2 identical over 9 bases. This CDR3 region has 14 residues. CDR1 and CDR2 (germline): SGHTA, FQGNSA. After removal of 2 bases from V and 1 base from J, the junction contained 0 bases not matched to a gene. DNA for the CDR3: TGTGCCAGCAGCTTAACTAGCGGGTCCTACGAGCAGTACTTC. Translation: CASSLTSGSYEQYF. The full variable domain, its missing parts supplied by reference TRBV7-2 and TRBJ2-7, is GAGVSQSPSNKVTEKGKDVELRCDPISGHTALYWYRQSLGQGLEFLIYFQGNSAPDKSGLPSDRFSAERTGGSVSTLTIQRTQQEDSAVYLCASSLTSGSYEQYFGPGTRLTVT.

This clone was observed a few times. The genes are TRBV5-6 and TRBJ1-5; D may be TRBD1 (6 bases). The CDR3 has 12 amino acids. Trimming removed 2 bases from V and 7 bases from J, with 7 bases in between. The germline CDR1 and CDR2 sequences are SGHDT and YYEEEE. DNA for the CDR3: TGTGCCAGCAGCTTTGGGGGCCAGCCCCAGCATTTT. Translating it yields CASSFGGQPQHF.

The CDR3 sequence is CAISESSGRLVGYTF. CDR3 DNA: TGTGCCATCAGTGAGTCCTCGGGGCGGTTAGTCGGCTACACCTTC. The rearrangement joins TRBV10-3 to TRBJ1-2; a weak D match, TRBD1 (5 bases). V was pared by 0 bases and J by 8 bases, with 16 bases between. CDR3 length: 15 residues. Per germline, CDR1 ENHRY and CDR2 SYGVKD.

This clone was detected only a few times. V gene TRBV4-1 combines with J gene TRBJ2-2; 14 bases are shared with TRBD2. Trimming cost V 2 bases and J 4 bases; bases outside gene matches: 6. Germline V CDR1 and CDR2: MGHRA, YSYEKL. The CDR3 consists of 18 residues. CDR3: CASSQRTSGGPSTGELFF. Written as DNA, the CDR3 is TGCGCCAGCAGCCAAAGGACTAGCGGGGGGCCCAGCACCGGGGAGCTGTTTTTT.

The chain is built from TRBV9 and TRBJ1-2; possibly TRBD1 for D (6 bases). The CDR3 loop spans 15 amino acids. Trimming took 5 bases from V and 1 from J, leaving 15 bases between them. CDR1 and CDR2 (germline): SGDLS, YYNGEE. The CDR3 here is CASSEADSRNYGYTF. The CDR3 DNA follows: TGTGCCAGCAGTGAGGCGGACAGCCGTAACTATGGCTACACCTTC.

This clone appeared a few times. The chain is built from TRBV4-1 and TRBJ2-5, with a weak D call TRBD1 (5 bases). The CDR3 covers 14 residues. CDR1 is MGHRA and CDR2 is YSYEKL in the germline V gene. Trimming pared 4 bases from V and 2 bases from J, leaving 11 bases between. CDR3 in amino acids: CASSLLGLQETQYF. Here the CDR3 DNA reads TGCGCCAGCAGCCTTCTGGGGCTTCAAGAGACCCAGTACTTC.

This sequence joins TRBV6-5 and TRBJ1-5, with D hard to call. V gave up 7 bases and J gave up 1 base, with 8 bases separating them. CDR1 and CDR2 from the germline V gene are MNHEY and SVGAGI. The CDR3 runs 13 residues. CDR3 nucleotides: TGTGCCAGCACCGGTGGAAGCAATCAGCCCCAGCATTTT. Its protein is CASTGGSNQPQHF.